This TCR beta chain was recovered during a study of cytomegalovirus exposure and HLA in healthy donors. This PCR relied on a set of 60 Vbeta primers and 13 Jbeta primers. The data were produced by immunoSEQ multiplex PCR, yet TCRdb's version contains in-frame clones alone and is incomplete. The data hold roughly 180,000 clones, with 80% to 85% observed a single time. Whole-study results and caveats: High specificity and sensitivity for cytomegalovirus status were reported for the classifier. In the analysis, some V segments, TRBV6-2 and TRBV6-3 included, were excluded as indistinguishable.

Concerning this clone: Its matching antigen is unknown.

The length of the CDR3 is 13 residues. The J segment lost 4 bases and the V segment lost 4 bases, leaving 2 bases of the junction unmatched. Per germline, CDR1 MGHRA and CDR2 YSYEKL. The chain joins TRBV4-1 to TRBJ2-5, with 8 bases lining up with TRBD1. The TCR originated in a woman aged 18 to 35 in good health and CMV-seropositive. The sequencing sample was made of PBMCs. The CDR3 DNA follows: TGCGCCAGCAGCCGGGGACAGGCAGAGACCCAGTACTTC. Amino acid sequence: CASSRGQAETQYF.